The 3 T cell receptor beta chains below all came from one sample that was sequenced in a study of CD4 T cells in relation to SARS-CoV-2 and coronaviruses. Measured with immunoSEQ multiplex PCR; TCRdb has only the in-frame clones, and not every one. The sample records 15,000 to 20,000 clones, 75% to 85% being singletons. Unexposed donor CD4+ T cells date from about 2011-2019, before the COVID-19 pandemic. CD4+ T cells were isolated from the cells after 10 days of culture. No cognate antigen is known for these TCRs. The material sequenced was CD4+ T cells from PBMCs, cultured in vitro. Receptor source: a human donor in good health.

The chain combines TRBV6-5 with TRBJ1-1; D possibly corresponds to TRBD1 (5 bases). The CDR3 contains 14 residues. Per germline, CDR1 MNHEY and CDR2 SVGAGI. Trimming pared 10 bases from V and 1 base from J, leaving 16 bases between. CDR3: CATLAGGTNTEAFF. The CDR3 bases are TGTGCCACCTTGGCGGGAGGGACGAACACTGAAGCTTTCTTT.

The chain is built from TRBV10-3 and TRBJ2-5; the match to TRBD1 covers 9 bases. J lost 7 bases, V lost 6 bases, and 3 bases had no gene match. This CDR3 region has 12 residues. Germline values: CDR1 ENHRY, CDR2 SYGVKD. The CDR3 protein is CAISDRGGTQYF. CDR3 coding DNA: TGTGCCATCAGCGACAGGGGGGGGACCCAGTACTTC.

The sample holds a few counts of this clone. As DNA, the CDR3 is TGTGCCAGCAGCCTCATCGGGGGGAGCGGGGAGCTGTTTTTT. Residues: CASSLIGGSGELFF. The chain has TRBV3-1 (or the pseudogene TRBV3-2) and TRBJ2-2, with TRBD2 matching 7 bases. The CDR3 contains 14 residues. Trimming removed 4 bases from V and 7 bases from J; junction bases left unmatched: 6. Germline CDR1 LGHDT, CDR2 YNNKEL (reference sequence).